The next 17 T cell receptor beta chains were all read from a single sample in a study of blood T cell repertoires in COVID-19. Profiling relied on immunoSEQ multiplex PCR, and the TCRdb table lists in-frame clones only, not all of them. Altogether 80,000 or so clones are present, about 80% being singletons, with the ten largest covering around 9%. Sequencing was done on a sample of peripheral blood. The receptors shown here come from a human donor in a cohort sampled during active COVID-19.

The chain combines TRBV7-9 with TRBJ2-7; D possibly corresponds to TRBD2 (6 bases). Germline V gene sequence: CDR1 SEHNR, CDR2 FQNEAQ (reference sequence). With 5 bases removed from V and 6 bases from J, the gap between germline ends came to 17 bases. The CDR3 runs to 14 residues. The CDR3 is CASSPTSSVGEQYF. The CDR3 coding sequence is TGTGCCAGCAGCCCCACTAGCTCCGTCGGCGAGCAGTACTTC.

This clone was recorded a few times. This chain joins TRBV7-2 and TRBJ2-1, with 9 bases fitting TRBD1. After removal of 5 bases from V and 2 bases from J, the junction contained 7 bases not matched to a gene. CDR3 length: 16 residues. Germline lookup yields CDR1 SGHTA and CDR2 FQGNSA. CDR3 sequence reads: CASSGRDRATYNEQFF. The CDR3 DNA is TGTGCCAGCAGCGGTCGGGACAGGGCCACCTACAATGAGCAGTTCTTC.

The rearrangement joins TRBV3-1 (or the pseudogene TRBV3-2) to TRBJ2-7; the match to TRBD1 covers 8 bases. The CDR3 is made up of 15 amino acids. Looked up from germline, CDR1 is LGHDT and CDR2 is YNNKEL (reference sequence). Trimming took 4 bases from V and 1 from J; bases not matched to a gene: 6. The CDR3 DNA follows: TGTGCCAGCAGCCCCACCAACAGGGGGTCCTACGAGCAGTACTTC. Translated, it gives CASSPTNRGSYEQYF.

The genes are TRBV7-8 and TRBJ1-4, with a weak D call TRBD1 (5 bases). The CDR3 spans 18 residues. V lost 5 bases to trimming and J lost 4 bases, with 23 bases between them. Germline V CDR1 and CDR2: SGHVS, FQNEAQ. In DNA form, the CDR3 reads TGTGCCAGCAGCCCTGGGGGGTTTCACCCTACTGTTAATGAAAAACTGTTTTTT. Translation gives CASSPGGFHPTVNEKLFF. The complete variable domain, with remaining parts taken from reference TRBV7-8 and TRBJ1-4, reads GAGVSQSPRYKVAKRGQDVALRCDPISGHVSLFWYQQALGQGPEFLTYFQNEAQLDKSGLPSDRFFAERPEGSVSTLKIQRTQQEDSAVYLCASSPGGFHPTVNEKLFFGSGTQLSVL.

The CDR3 region is CASRRGAGVNNEQFF. CDR3 nucleotide sequence: TGTGCCAGCAGGCGGGGAGCAGGTGTGAACAATGAGCAGTTCTTC. The V and J genes are TRBV3-1 (or the pseudogene TRBV3-2) and TRBJ2-1; tentatively, D is TRBD2 (6 bases). CDR1 and CDR2 (germline): LGHDT, YNNKEL (reference sequence). With 6 bases removed from V and 5 bases from J, the gap between germline ends came to 17 bases. The CDR3 totals 15 residues.

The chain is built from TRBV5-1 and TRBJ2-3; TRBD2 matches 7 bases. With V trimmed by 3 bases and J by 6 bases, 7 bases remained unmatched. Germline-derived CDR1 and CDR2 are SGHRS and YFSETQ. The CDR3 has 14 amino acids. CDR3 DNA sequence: TGCGCCAGCAGCTGGGAGGGGCCCGCGGATACGCAGTATTTT. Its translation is CASSWEGPADTQYF.

The CDR3 coding sequence is TGTGCCAGCAGCTTTAGCGCGTACCACGAGCAGTACTTC. Protein: CASSFSAYHEQYF. The V and J genes are TRBV7-6 and TRBJ2-7; D perhaps matches TRBD2 (5 bases). This CDR3 is built from 13 residues. Between the trimmed V and J ends, which lost 3 bases and 5 bases, there was a span of 11 bases. CDR1 is SGHVS, CDR2 FNYEAQ, per germline.

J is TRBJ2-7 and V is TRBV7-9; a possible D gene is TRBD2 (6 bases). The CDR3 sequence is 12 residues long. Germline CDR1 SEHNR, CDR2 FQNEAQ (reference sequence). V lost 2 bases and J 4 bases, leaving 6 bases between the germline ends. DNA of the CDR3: TGTGCCAGCAGCTTAAGCGGGTACGAGCAGTACTTC. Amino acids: CASSLSGYEQYF.

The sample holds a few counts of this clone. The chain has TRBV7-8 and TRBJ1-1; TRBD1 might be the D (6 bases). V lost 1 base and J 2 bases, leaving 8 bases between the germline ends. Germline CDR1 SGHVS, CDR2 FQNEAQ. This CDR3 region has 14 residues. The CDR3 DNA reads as TGTGCCAGCAGCTTAGACAGGGCAAACACTGAAGCTTTCTTT. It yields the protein CASSLDRANTEAFF.

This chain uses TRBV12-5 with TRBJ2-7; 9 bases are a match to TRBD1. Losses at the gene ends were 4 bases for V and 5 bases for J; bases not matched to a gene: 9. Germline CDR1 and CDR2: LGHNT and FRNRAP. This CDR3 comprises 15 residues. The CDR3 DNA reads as TGTGCTAGTGGTTCTCAAGGGACAGGGTCCCACGAGCAGTACTTC. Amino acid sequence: CASGSQGTGSHEQYF.

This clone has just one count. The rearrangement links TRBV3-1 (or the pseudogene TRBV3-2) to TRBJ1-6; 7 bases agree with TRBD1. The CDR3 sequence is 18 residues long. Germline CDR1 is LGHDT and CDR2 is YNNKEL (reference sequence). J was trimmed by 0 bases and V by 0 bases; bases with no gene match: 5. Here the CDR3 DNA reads TGTGCCAGCAGCCAAGATAGAGGGGGCTTCTCCTATAATTCACCCCTCCACTTT. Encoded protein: CASSQDRGGFSYNSPLHF.

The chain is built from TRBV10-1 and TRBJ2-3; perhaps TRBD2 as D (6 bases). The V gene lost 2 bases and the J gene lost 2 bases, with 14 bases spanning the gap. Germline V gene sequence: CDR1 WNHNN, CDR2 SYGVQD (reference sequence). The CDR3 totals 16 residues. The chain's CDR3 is CASSENSGATTDTQYF. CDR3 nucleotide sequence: TGCGCCAGCAGTGAGAATTCGGGAGCTACCACAGATACGCAGTATTTT.

The CDR3 DNA is TGTGCCAGCAGCTTAAAAGTGCGGTTTGGGAATGAGCAGTTCTTC. It codes for CASSLKVRFGNEQFF. J is TRBJ2-1 and V is TRBV7-9; no clear D gene. In germline, CDR1 is SEHNR, CDR2 FQNEAQ (reference sequence). Trimming removed 2 bases from V and 7 bases from J, with 15 bases in between. This CDR3 has 15 amino acids.

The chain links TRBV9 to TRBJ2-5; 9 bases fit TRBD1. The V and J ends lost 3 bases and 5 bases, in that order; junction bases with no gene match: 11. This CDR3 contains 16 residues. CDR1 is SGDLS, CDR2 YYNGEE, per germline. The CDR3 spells CASSAPGTGLWETQYF. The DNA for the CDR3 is TGTGCCAGCAGCGCTCCCGGGACAGGGCTTTGGGAGACCCAGTACTTC.

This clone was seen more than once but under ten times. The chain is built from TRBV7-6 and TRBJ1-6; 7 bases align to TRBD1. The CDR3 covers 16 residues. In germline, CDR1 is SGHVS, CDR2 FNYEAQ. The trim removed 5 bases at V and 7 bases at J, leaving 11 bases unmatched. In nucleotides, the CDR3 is TGTGCCAGCAGCCCCCGGTCCGGGACAGACAATTCACCCCTCCACTTT. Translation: CASSPRSGTDNSPLHF.

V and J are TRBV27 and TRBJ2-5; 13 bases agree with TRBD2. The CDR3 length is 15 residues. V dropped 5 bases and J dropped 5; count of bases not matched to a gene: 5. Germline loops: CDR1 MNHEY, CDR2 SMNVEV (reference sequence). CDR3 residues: CASSSGLAGAETQYF. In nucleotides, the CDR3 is TGTGCCAGCAGTAGCGGACTAGCGGGAGCGGAGACCCAGTACTTC.

The CDR3 coding sequence is TGCGCCAGCTTCGAAGGAGGGGCAAATAGAGAGACCCAGTACTTC. It codes for CASFEGGANRETQYF. This sequence joins TRBV5-1 and TRBJ2-5, with D perhaps TRBD2 (6 bases). Germline lookup yields CDR1 SGHRS and CDR2 YFSETQ. V was pared by 7 bases and J by 4 bases, with 20 bases between. The CDR3 runs 15 residues.